These 9 T cell receptor beta chains share one sample of origin, sequenced in a study of T-cell memory formation after mild COVID-19. TCRdb re-analysed the 5' RACE reads in MiXCR, keeping a single row per CDR3 protein. The sample holds about 290,000 distinct CDR3 sequences, 15% to 20% seen once. The sample taken for sequencing was PBMCs or a T cell subset sorted from them (not recorded which). The receptors originated from a man younger than 30 who had mild COVID-19 (a few samples of this study predate the infection). Cell type and time point are not known.

The gene calls are TRBV20-1 and TRBJ1-1; no clear D. Germline loops: CDR1 DFQATT, CDR2 SNEGSKA (reference sequence). The ends were cut back, 6 bases at V and 1 base at J, with 15 bases in the middle. The CDR3 has 14 residues. The CDR3 bases are TGCAGTGCCGCTCGGACGGGAGAGAACACTGAAGCTTTCTTT. Translation: CSAARTGENTEAFF.

The chain employs TRBV6-2 or TRBV6-3 and TRBJ2-5; 8 bases are a match to TRBD2. J lost 5 bases, V lost 2 bases, and 1 base had no gene match. The CDR3 contains 13 residues. Germline V CDR1 and CDR2: MNHEY, SVGEGT. The CDR3 nucleotides read TGTGCCAGCAGTTACCCTAGCGGGGAGACCCAGTACTTC. It specifies CASSYPSGETQYF.

This clonotype was picked up a small number of times. The chain recombines TRBV7-2 with TRBJ2-5; no clear D gene. Germline V gene sequence: CDR1 SGHTA, CDR2 FQGNSA. V was clipped by 3 bases and J by 4 bases, with 9 bases between them. CDR3 length: 13 amino acids. The CDR3 protein is CASSLAGLETQYF. CDR3 sequence (DNA): TGTGCCAGCAGCTTGGCTGGGTTAGAGACCCAGTACTTC. Full variable domain (rest looked up from reference TRBV7-2 and TRBJ2-5): GAGVSQSPSNKVTEKGKDVELRCDPISGHTALYWYRQSLGQGLEFLIYFQGNSAPDKSGLPSDRFSAERTGGSVSTLTIQRTQQEDSAVYLCASSLAGLETQYFGPGTRLLVL.

V usage is TRBV28 and J usage is TRBJ2-4; the D call may be TRBD1 or TRBD2 (5 bases each). Trimming cost V 10 bases and J 8 bases, with 18 bases left between them. This CDR3 has 13 residues. Germline-derived CDR1 and CDR2 are MDHEN and SYDVKM. CDR3 nucleotide sequence: TGTGCCACCGTACGTAGGGACCTCGACATTCAGTACTTC. Translated: CATVRRDLDIQYF.

This clonotype has a handful of counts. V and J are TRBV5-1 and TRBJ2-7; no firm D call. V was shortened by 4 bases and J by 6 bases, with 17 bases between the two germline ends. Germline V gene sequence: CDR1 SGHRS, CDR2 YFSETQ. The CDR3 loop spans 14 amino acids. The CDR3: CASSVDPGWGEQYV. Here the CDR3 DNA reads TGCGCCAGCAGCGTTGACCCTGGTTGGGGCGAGCAGTACGTC.

This clonotype has only a few counts. J is TRBJ2-2 and V is TRBV6-1; 8 nucleotides align to TRBD2. The V and J ends lost 8 bases and 5 bases, in that order; junction bases with no gene match: 7. CDR1 and CDR2 from the germline V gene are MNHNS and SASEGT. This CDR3 region has 14 residues. The CDR3 is CASRRGGLTGELFF. DNA of the CDR3: TGTGCCAGCCGTCGCGGGGGGCTTACCGGGGAGCTGTTTTTT.

In this sample, this clonotype turned up once. The rearrangement uses TRBV4-1 and TRBJ2-3; D tentatively reads TRBD1 or TRBD2 (5 bases each). The CDR3 length is 16 residues. Germline V CDR1 and CDR2: MGHRA, YSYEKL. Deletions cut 0 bases from V and 0 bases from J, with 10 bases between. The CDR3 DNA sequence: TGCGCCAGCAGCCAAGAAACCGGGACCAGCACAGATACGCAGTATTTT. Translation: CASSQETGTSTDTQYF.

The chain couples TRBV7-9 to TRBJ2-5; the match to TRBD1 covers 8 bases. The V and J ends lost 5 bases and 7 bases, in that order; junction bases with no gene match: 12. The CDR3 loop spans 15 amino acids. Germline V CDR1 and CDR2: SEHNR, FQNEAQ (reference sequence). CDR3 loop: CASSGTGTGSGTQYF. The CDR3 coding sequence is TGTGCCAGCAGCGGAACCGGGACAGGTTCAGGGACCCAGTACTTC.

This clonotype was found a few times. The chain employs TRBV7-9 and TRBJ2-2; D is possibly TRBD1 (6 bases). The CDR3 is 15 residues long. V was cut by 6 bases and J by 6 bases, with 17 bases left in between. Germline V gene sequence: CDR1 SEHNR, CDR2 FQNEAQ (reference sequence). DNA for the CDR3: TGTGCCAGCAGTCGTCTACAGGGAGCGGCCGGGGAGCTGTTTTTT. This translates into CASSRLQGAAGELFF. Complete variable domain (other parts from reference TRBV7-9 and TRBJ2-2): DTGVSQNPRHKITKRGQNVTFRCDPISEHNRLYWYRQTLGQGPEFLTYFQNEAQLEKSRLLSDRFSAERPKGSFSTLEIQRTEQGDSAMYLCASSRLQGAAGELFFGEGSRLTVL.